Listed below are T cell receptor beta chains from one sample, sequenced in a study of OX40 agonist ivuxolimab in advanced cancers. Sequencing used immunoSEQ multiplex PCR; TCRdb keeps in-frame clones, though not all of them. The table records around 53,000 clones, approximately 87% of them present only once. The material was CD4+ or CD8+ T cells sorted from blood, obtained in a trial of the OX40 agonist ivuxolimab. These receptors were collected from an adult with an advanced solid tumor such as melanoma, head and neck, liver or kidney cancer. CDR3s include the opening cysteine and the closing phenylalanine or tryptophan. The order of the fields is CDR3 protein, CDR3 DNA, D gene, CDR3 length, V gene, J gene, clone size. The D gene is left open where the match is weak. Not every row has a clone size; where given, it reads once, few, many or a size class.

CDR3 protein: CASSSLSYGYTF
CDR3 DNA: TGTGCCAGTAGTAGTCTTTCCTATGGCTACACCTTC
D gene: .
CDR3 length: 12
V gene: TRBV6-1
J gene: TRBJ1-2
clone size: once

CDR3 protein: CASSSLGGTSTDTQYF
CDR3 DNA: TGTGCCAGCAGTTCCTTGGGGGGAACTAGCACAGATACGCAGTATTTT
D gene: .
CDR3 length: 16
V gene: TRBV6-5
J gene: TRBJ2-3
clone size: .

CDR3 protein: CASAGGNNQPQHF
CDR3 DNA: TGTGCCAGCGCAGGGGGTAACAATCAGCCCCAGCATTTT
D gene: TRBD1
CDR3 length: 13
V gene: TRBV6-5
J gene: TRBJ1-5
clone size: .

CDR3 protein: CASSSPDGGVGSPLHF
CDR3 DNA: TGTGCCAGCAGCTCTCCCGACGGTGGAGTTGGTTCACCCCTCCACTTT
D gene: .
CDR3 length: 16
V gene: TRBV11-2
J gene: TRBJ1-6
clone size: .

CDR3 protein: CASSFEDGSYEQYF
CDR3 DNA: TGTGCCAGCAGCTTTGAAGACGGTTCCTACGAGCAGTACTTC
D gene: .
CDR3 length: 14
V gene: TRBV5-6
J gene: TRBJ2-7
clone size: .

CDR3 protein: CASSLTGIQETQYF
CDR3 DNA: TGTGCCAGCTCACTTACAGGGATACAAGAGACCCAGTACTTC
D gene: .
CDR3 length: 14
V gene: TRBV18
J gene: TRBJ2-5
clone size: .

CDR3 protein: CSVDRDPPTQYF
CDR3 DNA: TGCAGCGTTGACAGGGACCCCCCGACCCAGTACTTC
D gene: .
CDR3 length: 12
V gene: TRBV29-1
J gene: TRBJ2-5
clone size: .

CDR3 protein: CASGRGGGSGELFF
CDR3 DNA: TGCGCCAGCGGAAGAGGGGGCGGGTCCGGGGAGCTGTTTTTT
D gene: TRBD1
CDR3 length: 14
V gene: TRBV5-1
J gene: TRBJ2-2
clone size: .

CDR3 protein: CASSLVAGGTYEQYF
CDR3 DNA: TGCGCCAGCAGCTTAGTAGCGGGGGGCACCTACGAGCAGTACTTC
D gene: TRBD2
CDR3 length: 15
V gene: TRBV5-1
J gene: TRBJ2-7
clone size: .

CDR3 protein: CASSQESPGLAGANVLTF
CDR3 DNA: TGCGCCAGCAGCCAGGAGAGCCCGGGCCTGGCTGGGGCCAACGTCCTGACTTTC
D gene: .
CDR3 length: 18
V gene: TRBV5-1
J gene: TRBJ2-6
clone size: once

CDR3 protein: CASSLGVVGTEAFF
CDR3 DNA: TGCGCCAGCAGCTTGGGGGTAGTGGGCACTGAAGCTTTCTTT
D gene: .
CDR3 length: 14
V gene: TRBV5-1
J gene: TRBJ1-1
clone size: .

CDR3 protein: CASSLDPGNYGYTF
CDR3 DNA: TGTGCCAGCAGTTTAGATCCAGGGAACTATGGCTACACCTTC
D gene: .
CDR3 length: 14
V gene: TRBV6-1
J gene: TRBJ1-2
clone size: .

CDR3 protein: CASSYGYNEQFF
CDR3 DNA: TGTGCCAGCAGTTACGGATACAATGAGCAGTTCTTC
D gene: .
CDR3 length: 12
V gene: TRBV6-5
J gene: TRBJ2-1
clone size: .

CDR3 protein: CASSLFSGGADTGELFF
CDR3 DNA: TGTGCCAGCAGCTTATTTAGCGGGGGGGCCGACACCGGGGAGCTGTTTTTT
D gene: TRBD2
CDR3 length: 17
V gene: TRBV7-8
J gene: TRBJ2-2
clone size: .